This T cell receptor beta chain was profiled in a study of T cell clonotyping in hematopoietic cell transplantation. Points from the study as a whole: Graft donor and pretransplant recipient Inverse Simpson Index values predicted broader posttransplant TCR diversity. Few recipient clonotypes overlapped donors; over 95% were de novo at given depth. CD4 and CD8 repertoire contributions could not be separated without sorting. Recipient TCR diversity dropped after transplant; expanded clonotypes rose from day 30 to 180.

Libraries were prepared by immunoSEQ multiplex PCR; TCRdb keeps only in-frame clonotypes and omits some of them. The sample lists approximately 8,000 clones; around nine tenths were seen once. Comments on this clone: Its antigen is still unknown.

CDR1 is SGHRS and CDR2 is YFSETQ in the germline V gene. V trimming: 4 bases; J trimming: 3 bases; junction bases outside the gene matches: 3. The CDR3 is made up of 14 amino acids. The clonotype comes from a female patient aged 50 to 60 who had an allogeneic stem cell transplant from an unrelated donor, so the T cells may come from the graft donor. Some clones in this sample may be carry-over from other donors' samples. The chain combines TRBV5-1 with TRBJ2-3; 9 bases agree with TRBD1. The sample here was PBMCs, taken 180 days after allogeneic stem cell transplant. In DNA form, the CDR3 reads TGCGCCAGCAGCGAGGGACAGGGTACAGATACGCAGTATTTT. It is translated as CASSEGQGTDTQYF.